What follows are 11 T cell receptor beta chains derived from one specimen sequenced in a study of graft-versus-host responses after intestinal transplantation. No antigens are known for them. Data came from immunoSEQ multiplex PCR; TCRdb stores just in-frame clones and leaves some out. The sample includes about 120,000 clones, approximately 95% seen only once; the top ten take 3% to 4%. Sequences were derived from unstimulated CD8+ T cells sorted from spleen or lymph node cells, sampled before intestinal transplant. The receptors originated from a human donor who received an intestinal transplant.

This chain connects TRBV19 to TRBJ2-1; 7 bases align to TRBD1. Per germline, CDR1 LNHDA and CDR2 SQIVND (reference sequence). The CDR3 sequence is 15 residues long. Losses at the gene ends were 5 bases for V and 7 bases for J; bases not matched to a gene: 11. In DNA form, the CDR3 reads TGTGCCAGTAGTTCATACAGGGGTCCCGGGAATGAGCAGTTCTTC. Its translation: CASSSYRGPGNEQFF.

The chain couples TRBV10-1 to TRBJ2-6, with no clear D. Germline V gene data show CDR1 as WNHNN and CDR2 as SYGVQD (reference sequence). V lost 0 bases and J 0 bases, leaving 6 bases between the germline ends. The CDR3 covers 16 residues. As DNA, the CDR3 is TGCGCCAGCAGTGAGTCGGGCGGCTCTGGGGCCAACGTCCTGACTTTC. Its protein is CASSESGGSGANVLTF.

The gene calls are TRBV1 and TRBJ1-5; the table gives TRBD1 as D, unverified against the DNA. TRBV1 counts as a pseudogene. The CDR3 consists of 14 residues. The CDR3 loop is CTSSQETENQPQHF. CDR3 nucleotides: TGCACCAGCAGCCAAGAAACAGAAAATCAGCCCCAGCATTTT.

The genes are TRBV6-5 and TRBJ2-7, with 8 positions matching TRBD1. The junction had 7 bases not matched to a gene; V was cut back by 2 bases and J by 4 bases. Germline lookup yields CDR1 MNHEY and CDR2 SVGAGI. The CDR3 loop spans 15 amino acids. The CDR3, as DNA: TGTGCCAGCAGTTACCGGTCAGGGGGCTTGTACGAGCAGTACTTC. Its translation is CASSYRSGGLYEQYF.

The gene calls are TRBV10-2 and TRBJ2-7; D may be TRBD2 (7 bases). V was pared by 6 bases and J by 5 bases, with 20 bases between. This CDR3 contains 15 residues. Germline CDR1 is WSHSY and CDR2 is SAAADI. The CDR3, as DNA: TGCGCCAGCAGGAACAAGGGGGGGTTGAGGAACGAGCAGTACTTC. Residues: CASRNKGGLRNEQYF.

V is TRBV7-3 and J is TRBJ1-5; D is unclear. The ends were cut back, 2 bases at V and 7 bases at J, with 9 bases in the middle. CDR1 and CDR2 from the germline V gene are SGHTA and FQGTGA. The CDR3 runs to 13 residues. CDR3 bases: TGTGCCAGCAGCTTAGGTTCCGGGCAGCCCCAGCATTTT. This translates into CASSLGSGQPQHF.

The rearrangement uses TRBV6-5 and TRBJ1-3; 8 positions agree with TRBD1. The CDR3 contains 15 residues. Germline CDR1 is MNHEY and CDR2 is SVGAGI. Trimming cost V 5 bases and J 0 bases; bases outside gene matches: 3. The CDR3 DNA reads as TGTGCCAGCAGTGTGGACAGGGACTCTGGAAACACCATATATTTT. Its protein product is CASSVDRDSGNTIYF.

V and J are TRBV15 and TRBJ2-1, with 11 bases fitting TRBD2. J lost 0 bases, V lost 0 bases, and 10 bases had no gene match. Germline V lookup: CDR1 LNHNV, CDR2 YYDKDF (reference sequence). This CDR3 spans 20 amino acids. CDR3 residues: CATSRERLAGRTSSYNEQFF. The CDR3 nucleotides are TGTGCCACCAGCAGAGAACGACTAGCGGGACGGACGAGCTCCTACAATGAGCAGTTCTTC.

This sequence joins TRBV5-5 and TRBJ2-7; 10 bases fit TRBD2. Per germline, CDR1 SGHKS and CDR2 YYEKEE (reference sequence). V was clipped by 4 bases and J by 1 base; unmatched bases: 11. CDR3 length equals 17 residues. Here the CDR3 DNA reads TGTGCCAGCAGCGTGACGCCCGGGACTAGCGCGTCCTACGAGCAGTACTTC. Its protein product is CASSVTPGTSASYEQYF. Full variable domain (outside the CDR3, taken from reference TRBV5-5 and TRBJ2-7): DAGVTQSPTHLIKTRGQQVTLRCSPISGHKSVSWYQQVLGQGPQFIFQYYEKEERGRGNFPDRFSARQFPNYSSELNVNALLLGDSALYLCASSVTPGTSASYEQYFGPGTRLTVT.

The gene calls are TRBV23-1 and TRBJ1-1, with 12 bases that match TRBD1. TRBV23-1 is designated an ORF whose function remains uncertain. The CDR3 runs to 20 residues. V gave up 4 bases and J gave up 1 base; unmatched junction bases: 16. The CDR3 DNA reads as TGCGCCAGCAGTCTCAACCGCCGGGACAGGGGGCGGGAAGCGAACACTGAAGCTTTCTTT. Its translation: CASSLNRRDRGREANTEAFF.

This clone appeared once. CDR3 sequence: CASSAGPAFHEKLFF. The CDR3, as DNA: TGTGCCAGCAGTGCCGGACCGGCCTTTCATGAAAAACTGTTTTTT. The genes are TRBV25-1 and TRBJ1-4; D not resolved. The germline gives CDR1 MGHDK, CDR2 SYGVNS. V gave up 4 bases and J gave up 6 bases, with 15 bases separating them. CDR3 length: 15 residues.